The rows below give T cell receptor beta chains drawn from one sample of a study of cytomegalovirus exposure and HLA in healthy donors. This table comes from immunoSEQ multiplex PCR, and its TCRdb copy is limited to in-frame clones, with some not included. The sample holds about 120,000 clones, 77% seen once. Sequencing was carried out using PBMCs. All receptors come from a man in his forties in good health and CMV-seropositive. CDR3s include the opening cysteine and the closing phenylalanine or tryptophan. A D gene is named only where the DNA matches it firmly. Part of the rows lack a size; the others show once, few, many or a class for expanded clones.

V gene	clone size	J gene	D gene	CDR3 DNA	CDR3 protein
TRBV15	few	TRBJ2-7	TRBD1	TGTGCCACCAGCAAGATTGGACAGGGAGGTATCTACGAGCAGTACTTC	CATSKIGQGGIYEQYF
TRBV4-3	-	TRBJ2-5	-	TGCGCCAGCAGCCAAGGCTATTATCAGGGCCAAGAGACCCAGTACTTC	CASSQGYYQGQETQYF
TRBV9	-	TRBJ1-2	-	TGTGCCAGCAGCCTCAGGGATCGAGATGGCTACACCTTC	CASSLRDRDGYTF
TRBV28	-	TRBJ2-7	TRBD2	TGTGCCAGCCTCCTAGCGGGGGGGTCCTACGAGCAGTACTTC	CASLLAGGSYEQYF
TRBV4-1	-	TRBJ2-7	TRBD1	TGCGCCAGCAGCCCAGGACAGGGCCTCGCCGAGCAGTACTTC	CASSPGQGLAEQYF
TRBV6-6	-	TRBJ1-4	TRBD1	TGTGCCAGCAAACCCGAGGGGGCAACGAGTGAAAAACTGTTTTTT	CASKPEGATSEKLFF
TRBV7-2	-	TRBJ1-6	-	TGTGCCAGCAGCTTAGGTGCGGGGGGGGAGAATTCACCCCTCCACTTT	CASSLGAGGENSPLHF
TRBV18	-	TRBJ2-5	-	TGTGCCAGCTCACCACCGTTGAGCGTTTGGCAAGAGACCCAGTACTTC	CASSPPLSVWQETQYF
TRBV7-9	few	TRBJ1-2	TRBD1	TGTGCCAGCAGCCCCCTGACAGGGCAACTTAACTATGGCTACACCTTC	CASSPLTGQLNYGYTF
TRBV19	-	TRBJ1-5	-	TGTGCCAGTAGTAATCCGCCGGGTTCTTATAGCAATCAGCCCCAGCATTTT	CASSNPPGSYSNQPQHF
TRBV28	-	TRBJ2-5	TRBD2	TGTGCCCCATTCTGGGGGGGGGAAGAGCAGTACTTC	CAPFWGGEEQYF
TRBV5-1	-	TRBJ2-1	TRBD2	TGCGCCAGCAGCATCGGGACTAGCGGGACGAGCTCCTACAATGAGCAGTTCTTC	CASSIGTSGTSSYNEQFF
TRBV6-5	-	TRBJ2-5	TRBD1	TGTGCCAGCAGTTTAACAGGGGGAAAGACCCAGTACTTC	CASSLTGGKTQYF
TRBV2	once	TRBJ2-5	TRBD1	TGTGCCAGCAGCGGGACAGGGTTGGTGGAGACCCAGTACTTC	CASSGTGLVETQYF
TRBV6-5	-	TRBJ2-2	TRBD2	TGTGCCAGCAGTTACGGGACTAGCGACACCGGGGAGCTGTTTTTT	CASSYGTSDTGELFF
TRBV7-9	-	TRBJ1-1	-	TGTGCCAGCAGCTTAGGGACAGCGAACACTGAAGCTTTCTTT	CASSLGTANTEAFF
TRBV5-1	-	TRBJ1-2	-	TGCGCCAGCAGCTACGGGACTGCATTCTATGGCTACACCTTC	CASSYGTAFYGYTF
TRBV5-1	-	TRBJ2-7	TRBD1	TGCGCCAGCAGCTTCACAGGGGGCTACGAGCAGTACTTC	CASSFTGGYEQYF
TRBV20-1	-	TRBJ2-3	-	TGCAGTGCCGGAGAGATCGTGTATTTT	CSAGEIVYF
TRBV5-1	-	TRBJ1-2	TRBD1	TGCGCCAGCAGACCCTCGGACAGGGTTGGCTACACCTTC	CASRPSDRVGYTF
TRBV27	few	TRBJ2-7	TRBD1	TGTGCCAGCTATGCGGGGACAGGGCGATCCTACGAGCAGTACTTC	CASYAGTGRSYEQYF
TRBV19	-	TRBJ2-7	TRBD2	TGTGCCAGTAGTAGCGGGACTAGCTCGTGGAAATCCGAGCAGTACTTC	CASSSGTSSWKSEQYF
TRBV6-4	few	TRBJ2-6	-	TGTGCCAGCAGCGAGGCCTCTGGGGCCAACGTCCTGACTTTC	CASSEASGANVLTF
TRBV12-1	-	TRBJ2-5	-	TGTGCCAGCAGCTCGGGACTAGCGGGCCACCTACGCCAAGAGACCCAGTACTTC	CASSSGLAGHLRQETQYF
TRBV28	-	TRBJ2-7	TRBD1	TGTGCCAGCAGCGATGGACAGGGGGCCTACGAGCAGTACTTC	CASSDGQGAYEQYF
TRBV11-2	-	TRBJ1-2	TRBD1	TGTGCCAGCAGCTTAGATGTGTGGGCAGGGGGCAATGGCTACACCTTC	CASSLDVWAGGNGYTF
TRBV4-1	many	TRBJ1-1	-	TGCGCCAGCAGCCAAGACACAGCCGGCACTGAAGCTTTCTTT	CASSQDTAGTEAFF
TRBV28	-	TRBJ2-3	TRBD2	TGTGCCAGCAGTTTGGGCGGGGGTAGCACAGATACGCAGTATTTT	CASSLGGGSTDTQYF
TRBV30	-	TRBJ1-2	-	TGTGCCTGGAGTGTACAAACGTATGGCTACACCTTC	CAWSVQTYGYTF
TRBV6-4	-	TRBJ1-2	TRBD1	TGTGCCAGCAGTCTCGGGACAGGGGACGGCCCCTACTATGGCTACACCTTC	CASSLGTGDGPYYGYTF
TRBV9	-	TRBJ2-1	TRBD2	TGTGCCAGCAGCGGGCGGACTAGCGGATACAATGAGCAGTTCTTC	CASSGRTSGYNEQFF
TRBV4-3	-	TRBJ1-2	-	TGCGCCAGCAGCCGAGACGCCGGGGTTTTCGGTGGCTACACCTTC	CASSRDAGVFGGYTF
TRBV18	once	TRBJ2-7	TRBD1	TGTGCCAGCTCACCAGGGCAATTCAAATTGGCAGGGGGCATTTTGGACGAGCAGTACTTC	CASSPGQFKLAGGILDEQYF
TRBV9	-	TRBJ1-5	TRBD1	TGTGCCAGCAGCGTAGGGGACAGAACAAGCAATCAGCCCCAGCATTTT	CASSVGDRTSNQPQHF
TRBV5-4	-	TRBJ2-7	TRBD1	TGTGCCAGCAGCTTGGGGGGACAGGGGGTGGGGGAGCAGTACTTC	CASSLGGQGVGEQYF
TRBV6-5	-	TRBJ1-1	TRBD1	TGTGCCAGCAGTTACGGGACAGCAATGAACACTGAAGCTTTCTTT	CASSYGTAMNTEAFF
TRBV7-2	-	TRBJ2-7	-	TGTGCCAGCAGCTTAGACAGGGCCTACTCCTACGAGCAGTACTTC	CASSLDRAYSYEQYF
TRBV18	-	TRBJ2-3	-	TGTGCCAGCTCACCCGTCGTATCGGCTAGCCGACGGGGAGATACGCAGTATTTT	CASSPVVSASRRGDTQYF
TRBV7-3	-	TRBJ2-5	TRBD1	TGTGCCAGCAGCTTAACGAGGGGACAGGGAGACCAAGAGACCCAGTACTTC	CASSLTRGQGDQETQYF
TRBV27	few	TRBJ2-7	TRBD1	TGTGCCAGCAGACGACAGGGTGTCTACGAGCAGTACTTC	CASRRQGVYEQYF
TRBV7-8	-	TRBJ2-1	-	TGTGCCAGCAGCTTAGAAAGGGCAGGGAATAATGAGCAGTTCTTC	CASSLERAGNNEQFF
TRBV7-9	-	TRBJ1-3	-	TGTGCCAGCAGCCCTTATACGAGCTCTGGAAACACCATATATTTT	CASSPYTSSGNTIYF
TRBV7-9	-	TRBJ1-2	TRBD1	TGTGCCAGCAGCTTAAACGAGGGACAGAACTATGGCTACACCTTC	CASSLNEGQNYGYTF
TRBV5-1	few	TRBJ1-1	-	TGCGCCAGCAGCTTGGCAGGATACACTGAAGCTTTCTTT	CASSLAGYTEAFF
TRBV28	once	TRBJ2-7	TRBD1	TGTGCCAGCAGCGTGGGGACAGCACTTGCCTTGGGATACGAGCAGTACTTC	CASSVGTALALGYEQYF
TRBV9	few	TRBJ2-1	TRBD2	TGTGCCAGCAGCGGAGTTGGGGCGGGGGGGCTCAAAATCTCCTACAATGAGCAGTTCTTC	CASSGVGAGGLKISYNEQFF
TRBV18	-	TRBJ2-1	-	TGTGCCAGCTCACCTTTAGCGAGGCACGTCAATGAGCAGTTCTTC	CASSPLARHVNEQFF
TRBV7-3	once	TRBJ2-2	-	TGTGCCAGCAGCTCCCGCAGCGGAGCGGGCACCGGGGAGCTGTTTTTT	CASSSRSGAGTGELFF
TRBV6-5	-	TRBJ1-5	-	TGTGCCAGCAGTTTAGGTCCTATTGCGGGCAATCAGCCCCAGCATTTT	CASSLGPIAGNQPQHF
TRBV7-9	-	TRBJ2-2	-	TGTGCCAGCAGCATACCAGGGTCCGGGGAGCTGTTTTTT	CASSIPGSGELFF
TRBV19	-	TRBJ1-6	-	TGTGCCAGTAGTATTAACAGGGAAAGGACCTATAATTCACCCCTCCACTTT	CASSINRERTYNSPLHF
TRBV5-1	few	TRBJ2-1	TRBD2	TGCGCCAGCAGCTTGGAGCGGGGGATGTACAATGAGCAGTTCTTC	CASSLERGMYNEQFF